The entry below describes one TCR beta chain. Its antigen is currently unknown. Clones were sequenced by immunoSEQ multiplex PCR, and TCRdb holds only the in-frame ones, with some missing. The sample shows 130,000 to 150,000 clones, 78% of them seen only once. CDR1 GTSNPN and CDR2 SVGIG come from the germline V gene (reference sequence). The V segment lost 6 bases and the J segment 0 bases; nucleotides outside the gene matches: 4. The CDR3 spans 15 residues. The data were taken from a study of PD-1 blockade in classical Hodgkin lymphoma. Across the study: Patients received nivolumab 3 mg/kg intravenously every 2 weeks. The study's findings and limits: Patients newly diagnosed and complete responders had comparable baseline diversity.

All patients experienced relapse after autologous stem cell transplantation, and brentuximab vedotin exposure was variable. Under best response, outcomes were complete response, partial response or progressive disease. The specimen was peripheral blood mononuclear cells (PBMCs), collected before the second cycle of nivolumab. The origin of this receptor is a human donor with classical Hodgkin lymphoma. The chain couples TRBV30 to TRBJ2-1; 11 nucleotides match TRBD2. This chain's CDR3 is CACSGRASSYNEQFF. The DNA of the CDR3 is TGTGCCTGTAGCGGGAGGGCGAGCTCCTACAATGAGCAGTTCTTC.